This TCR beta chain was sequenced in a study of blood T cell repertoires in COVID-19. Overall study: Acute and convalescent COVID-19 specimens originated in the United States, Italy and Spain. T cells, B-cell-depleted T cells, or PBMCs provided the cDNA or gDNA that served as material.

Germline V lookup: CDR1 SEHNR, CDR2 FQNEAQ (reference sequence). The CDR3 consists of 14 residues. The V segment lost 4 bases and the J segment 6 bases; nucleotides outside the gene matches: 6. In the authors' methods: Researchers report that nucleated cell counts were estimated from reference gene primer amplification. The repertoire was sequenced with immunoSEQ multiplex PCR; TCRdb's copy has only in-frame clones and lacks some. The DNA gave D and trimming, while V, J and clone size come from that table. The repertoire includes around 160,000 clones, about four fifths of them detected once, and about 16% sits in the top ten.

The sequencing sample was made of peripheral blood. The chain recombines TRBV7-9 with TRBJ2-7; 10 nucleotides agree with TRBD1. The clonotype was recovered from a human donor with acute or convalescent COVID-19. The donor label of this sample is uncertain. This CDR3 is CASSSGQGGFEQYF. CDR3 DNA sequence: TGTGCCAGCAGCTCCGGACAGGGGGGGTTCGAGCAGTACTTC.